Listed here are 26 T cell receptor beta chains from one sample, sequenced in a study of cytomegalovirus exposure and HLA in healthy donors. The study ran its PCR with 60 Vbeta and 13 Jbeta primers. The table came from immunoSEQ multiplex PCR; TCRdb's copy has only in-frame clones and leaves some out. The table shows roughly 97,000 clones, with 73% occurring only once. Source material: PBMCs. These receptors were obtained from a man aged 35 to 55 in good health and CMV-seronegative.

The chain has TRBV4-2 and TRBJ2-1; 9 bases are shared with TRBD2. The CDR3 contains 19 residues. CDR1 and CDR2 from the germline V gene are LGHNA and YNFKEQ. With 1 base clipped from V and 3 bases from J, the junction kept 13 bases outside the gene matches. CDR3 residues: CASSQAPLRETSGYNEQFF. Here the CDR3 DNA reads TGTGCCAGCAGCCAAGCCCCTCTTAGGGAGACTAGCGGCTACAATGAGCAGTTCTTC.

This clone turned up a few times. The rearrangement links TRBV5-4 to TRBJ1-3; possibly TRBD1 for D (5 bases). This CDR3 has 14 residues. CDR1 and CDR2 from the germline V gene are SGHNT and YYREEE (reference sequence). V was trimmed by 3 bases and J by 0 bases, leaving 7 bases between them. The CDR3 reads CASSSQVSGNTIYF. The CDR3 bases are TGTGCCAGCAGCTCACAGGTCTCTGGAAACACCATATATTTT.

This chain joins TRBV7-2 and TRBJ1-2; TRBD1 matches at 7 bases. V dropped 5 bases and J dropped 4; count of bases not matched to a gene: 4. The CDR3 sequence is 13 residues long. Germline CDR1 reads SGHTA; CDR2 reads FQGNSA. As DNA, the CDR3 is TGTGCCAGCAGCGTAGACAGGGTCTATGGCTACACCTTC. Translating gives CASSVDRVYGYTF.

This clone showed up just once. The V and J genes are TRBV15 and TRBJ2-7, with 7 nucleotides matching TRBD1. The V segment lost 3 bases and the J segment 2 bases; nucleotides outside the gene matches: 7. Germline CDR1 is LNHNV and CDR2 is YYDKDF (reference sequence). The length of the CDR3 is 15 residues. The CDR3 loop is CATSRDRQGTYEQYF. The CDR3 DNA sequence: TGTGCCACCAGCAGGGACAGACAGGGTACCTACGAGCAGTACTTC.

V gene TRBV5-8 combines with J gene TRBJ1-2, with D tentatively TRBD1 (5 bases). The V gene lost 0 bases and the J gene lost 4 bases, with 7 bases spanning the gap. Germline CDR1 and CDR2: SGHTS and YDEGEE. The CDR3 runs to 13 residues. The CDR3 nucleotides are TGTGCCAGCAGCTTGGAGGGGTTCTATGGCTACACCTTC. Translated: CASSLEGFYGYTF.

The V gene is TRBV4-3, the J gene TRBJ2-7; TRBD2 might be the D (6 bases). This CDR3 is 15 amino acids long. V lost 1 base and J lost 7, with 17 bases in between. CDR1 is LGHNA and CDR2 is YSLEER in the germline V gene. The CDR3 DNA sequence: TGCGCCAGCAGCCAAGGGGGACTTTTGCTAGGAGAGCAGTACTTC. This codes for CASSQGGLLLGEQYF.

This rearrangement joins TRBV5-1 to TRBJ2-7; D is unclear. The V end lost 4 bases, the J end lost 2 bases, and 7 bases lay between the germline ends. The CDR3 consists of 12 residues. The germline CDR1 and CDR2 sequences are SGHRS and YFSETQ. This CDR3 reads CASSPRTYEQYF. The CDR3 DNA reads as TGCGCCAGCAGCCCCCGTACCTACGAGCAGTACTTC.

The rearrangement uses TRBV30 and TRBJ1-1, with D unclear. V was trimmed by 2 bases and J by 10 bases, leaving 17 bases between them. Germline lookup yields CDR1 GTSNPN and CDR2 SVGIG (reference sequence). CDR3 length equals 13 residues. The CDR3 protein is CAWSTSPDERAFF. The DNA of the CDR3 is TGTGCCTGGAGTACTAGTCCTGACGAGCGAGCTTTCTTT.

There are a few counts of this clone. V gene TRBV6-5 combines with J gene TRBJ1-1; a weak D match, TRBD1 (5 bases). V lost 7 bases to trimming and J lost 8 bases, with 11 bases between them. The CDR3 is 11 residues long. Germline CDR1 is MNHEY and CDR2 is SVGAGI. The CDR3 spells CASTSTGEAFF. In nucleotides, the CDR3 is TGTGCCAGCACCTCAACAGGAGAAGCTTTCTTT.

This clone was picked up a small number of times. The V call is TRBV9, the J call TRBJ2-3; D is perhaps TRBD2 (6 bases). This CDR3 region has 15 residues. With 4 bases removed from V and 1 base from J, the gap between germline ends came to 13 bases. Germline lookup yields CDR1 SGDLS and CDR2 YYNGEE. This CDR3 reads CASSPRDSGTDTQYF. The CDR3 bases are TGTGCCAGCAGCCCCCGGGACTCAGGCACAGATACGCAGTATTTT.

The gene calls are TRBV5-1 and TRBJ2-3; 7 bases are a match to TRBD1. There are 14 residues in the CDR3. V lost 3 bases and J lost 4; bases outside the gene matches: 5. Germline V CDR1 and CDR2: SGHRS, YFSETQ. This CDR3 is CASSSTGVADTQYF. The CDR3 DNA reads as TGCGCCAGCAGCTCTACAGGGGTGGCAGATACGCAGTATTTT.

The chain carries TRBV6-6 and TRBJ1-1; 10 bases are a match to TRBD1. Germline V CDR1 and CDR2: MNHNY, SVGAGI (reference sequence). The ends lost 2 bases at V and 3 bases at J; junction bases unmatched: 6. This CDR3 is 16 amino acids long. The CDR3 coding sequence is TGTGCCAGCAGTTACCGGACAGGGGGATGGGACACTGAAGCTTTCTTT. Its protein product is CASSYRTGGWDTEAFF.

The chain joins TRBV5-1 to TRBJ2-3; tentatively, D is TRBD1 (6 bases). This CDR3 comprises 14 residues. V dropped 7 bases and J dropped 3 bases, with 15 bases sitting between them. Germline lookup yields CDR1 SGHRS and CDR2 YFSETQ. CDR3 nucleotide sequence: TGCGCCAGCGTGACAGGTTGGGGGACAGATACGCAGTATTTT. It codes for CASVTGWGTDTQYF.

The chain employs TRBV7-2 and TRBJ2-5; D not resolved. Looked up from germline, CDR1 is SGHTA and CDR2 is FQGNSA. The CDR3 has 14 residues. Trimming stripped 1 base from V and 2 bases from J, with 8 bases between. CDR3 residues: CASSLGNRQETQYF. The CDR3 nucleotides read TGTGCCAGCAGCTTAGGAAACAGACAAGAGACCCAGTACTTC.

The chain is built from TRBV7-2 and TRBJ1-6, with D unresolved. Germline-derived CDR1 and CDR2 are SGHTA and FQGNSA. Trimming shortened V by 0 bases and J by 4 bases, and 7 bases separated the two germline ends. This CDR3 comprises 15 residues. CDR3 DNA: TGTGCCAGCAGCTTAGCCGGGAATTATAATTCACCCCTCCACTTT. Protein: CASSLAGNYNSPLHF.

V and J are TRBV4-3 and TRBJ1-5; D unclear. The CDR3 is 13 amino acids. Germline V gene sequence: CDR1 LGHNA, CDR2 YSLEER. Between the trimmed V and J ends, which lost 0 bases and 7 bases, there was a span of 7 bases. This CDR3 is CASSQEGSQPQHF. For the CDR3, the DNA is TGCGCCAGCAGCCAAGAGGGGAGCCAGCCCCAGCATTTT.

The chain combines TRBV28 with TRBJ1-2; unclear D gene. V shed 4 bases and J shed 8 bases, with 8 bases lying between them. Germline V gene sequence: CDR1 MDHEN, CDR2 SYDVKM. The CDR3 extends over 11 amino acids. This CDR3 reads CASSYFRGYTF. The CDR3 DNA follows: TGTGCCAGCAGTTATTTCAGGGGCTACACCTTC.

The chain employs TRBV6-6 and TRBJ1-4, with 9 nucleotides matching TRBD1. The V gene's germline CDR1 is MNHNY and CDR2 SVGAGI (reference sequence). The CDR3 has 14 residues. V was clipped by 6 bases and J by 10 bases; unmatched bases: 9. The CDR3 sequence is CASSPGTGFGKLFF. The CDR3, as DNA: TGTGCCAGCAGCCCCGGGACAGGGTTCGGAAAACTGTTTTTT.

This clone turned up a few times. This CDR3 reads CATFPGSSYNEQFF. In DNA, the CDR3 is TGTGCCACGTTCCCGGGGAGCTCCTACAATGAGCAGTTCTTC. The V gene is TRBV10-3, the J gene TRBJ2-1, with D possibly being TRBD2 (5 bases). There are 14 residues in the CDR3. CDR1 and CDR2 (germline): ENHRY, SYGVKD. Trimming took off 10 bases at V and 0 bases at J, with 13 bases between the two ends.

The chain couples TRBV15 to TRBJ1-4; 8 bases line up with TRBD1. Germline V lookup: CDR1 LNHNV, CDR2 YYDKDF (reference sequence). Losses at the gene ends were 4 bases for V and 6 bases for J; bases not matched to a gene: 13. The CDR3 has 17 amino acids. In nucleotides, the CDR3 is TGTGCCACCAGCAAAAGGGACAGGCCGACTTCTTATGAAAAACTGTTTTTT. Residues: CATSKRDRPTSYEKLFF. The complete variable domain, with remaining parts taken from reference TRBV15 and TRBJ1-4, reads DAMVIQNPRYQVTQFGKPVTLSCSQTLNHNVMYWYQQKSSQAPKLLFHYYDKDFNNEADTPDNFQSRRPNTSFCFLDIRSPGLGDTAMYLCATSKRDRPTSYEKLFFGSGTQLSVL.

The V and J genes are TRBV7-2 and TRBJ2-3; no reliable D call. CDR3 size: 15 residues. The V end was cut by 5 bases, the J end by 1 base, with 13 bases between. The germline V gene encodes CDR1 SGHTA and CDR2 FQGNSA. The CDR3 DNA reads TGTGCCAGCAGCCTCGGCGGTCCGGGCACAGATACGCAGTATTTT. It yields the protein CASSLGGPGTDTQYF.

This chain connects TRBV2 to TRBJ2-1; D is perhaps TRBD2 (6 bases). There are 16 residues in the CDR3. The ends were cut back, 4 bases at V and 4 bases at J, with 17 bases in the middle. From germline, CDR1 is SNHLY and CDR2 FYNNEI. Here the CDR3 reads CASSALGLREYNEQFF. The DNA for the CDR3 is TGTGCCAGCAGTGCTTTGGGACTGAGGGAATACAATGAGCAGTTCTTC.

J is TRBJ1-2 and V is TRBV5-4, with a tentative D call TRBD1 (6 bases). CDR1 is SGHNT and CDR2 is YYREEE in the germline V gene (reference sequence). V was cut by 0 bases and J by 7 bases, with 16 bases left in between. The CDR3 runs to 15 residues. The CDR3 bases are TGTGCCAGCAGCTTGGGAGGGGGGGCTGGGCGTGGCTACACCTTC. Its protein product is CASSLGGGAGRGYTF.

The CDR3 DNA follows: TGTGCCAGCTCATTACAGGGGGGACAGAACACTGAAGCTTTCTTT. Its protein product is CASSLQGGQNTEAFF. The V and J genes are TRBV18 and TRBJ1-1; 8 nucleotides agree with TRBD1. Losses at the gene ends were 5 bases for V and 1 base for J; bases not matched to a gene: 6. CDR1 is KGHSH, CDR2 LQKENI, per germline. The CDR3 extends over 15 amino acids.

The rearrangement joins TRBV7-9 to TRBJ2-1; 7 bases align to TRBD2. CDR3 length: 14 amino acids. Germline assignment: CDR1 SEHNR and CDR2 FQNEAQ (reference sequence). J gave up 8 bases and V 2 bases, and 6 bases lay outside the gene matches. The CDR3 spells CASSLTGGSDEQFF. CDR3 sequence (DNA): TGTGCCAGCAGCTTAACGGGGGGTAGTGATGAGCAGTTCTTC. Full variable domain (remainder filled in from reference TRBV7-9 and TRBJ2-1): DTGVSQNPRHKITKRGQNVTFRCDPISEHNRLYWYRQTLGQGPEFLTYFQNEAQLEKSRLLSDRFSAERPKGSFSTLEIQRTEQGDSAMYLCASSLTGGSDEQFFGPGTRLTVL.

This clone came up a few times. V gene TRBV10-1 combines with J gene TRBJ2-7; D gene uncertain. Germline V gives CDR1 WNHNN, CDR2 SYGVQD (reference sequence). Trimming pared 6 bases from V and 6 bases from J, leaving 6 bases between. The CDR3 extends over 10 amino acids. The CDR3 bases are TGCGCCAGCAGACACACCGAGCAGTACTTC. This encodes CASRHTEQYF.